This T cell receptor beta chain was captured in a study of T cell repertoires in cytomegalovirus infection. Study overall: Matching HLA type and CMV infection were both indicated by public TCR beta signatures.

Study-wide results and caveats: The ex vivo response was dominated by HLA-C-restricted CMV-specific TCR beta clonotypes. Cumulative public TCR beta family frequency identified CMV carriers with the relevant HLA.

TCRdb itself ran the reads through MiXCR, one entry per CDR3 protein. Among fewer than 700,000 distinct CDR3 sequences listed, 24% were seen once. There are a few counts of this clonotype. Its specificity is not known. The CDR3 has 15 amino acids. The V end lost 4 bases, the J end lost 10 bases, and 20 bases lay between the germline ends. The germline CDR1 and CDR2 sequences are SGHTA and FQGTGA. The sample consisted of CD8+ T cells from PBMCs. The V gene is TRBV7-3, the J gene TRBJ2-1, with TRBD1 as a possible D gene (6 bases). The clonotype comes from a human donor in good health (CMV status not recorded). Some clones in this sample may be carry-over from other donors' samples. For the CDR3, the DNA is TGTGCCAGCAGCTCAGACGGCGGAACAGGGTCGGAGCAGTTCTTC. Translating gives CASSSDGGTGSEQFF.